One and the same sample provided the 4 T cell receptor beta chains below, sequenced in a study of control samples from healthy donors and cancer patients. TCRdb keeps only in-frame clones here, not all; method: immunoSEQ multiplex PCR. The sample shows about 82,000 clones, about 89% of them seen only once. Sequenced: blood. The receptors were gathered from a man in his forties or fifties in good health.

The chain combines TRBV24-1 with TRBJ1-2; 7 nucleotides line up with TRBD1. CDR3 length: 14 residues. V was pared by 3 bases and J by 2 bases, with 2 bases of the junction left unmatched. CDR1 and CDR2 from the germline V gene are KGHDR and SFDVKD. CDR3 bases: TGTGCCACCAGTGATCCGGACAGGAACTATGGCTACACCTTC. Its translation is CATSDPDRNYGYTF.

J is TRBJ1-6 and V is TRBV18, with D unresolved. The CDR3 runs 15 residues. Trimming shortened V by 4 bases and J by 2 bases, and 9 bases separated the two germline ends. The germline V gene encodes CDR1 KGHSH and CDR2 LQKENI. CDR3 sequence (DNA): TGTGCCAGCTCACTAACCAGGACCTATAATTCACCCCTCCACTTT. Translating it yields CASSLTRTYNSPLHF. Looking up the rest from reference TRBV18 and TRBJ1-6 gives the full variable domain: NAGVMQNPRHLVRRRGQEARLRCSPMKGHSHVYWYRQLPEEGLKFMVYLQKENIIDESGMPKERFSAEFPKEGPSILRIQQVVRGDSAAYFCASSLTRTYNSPLHFGNGTRLTVT.

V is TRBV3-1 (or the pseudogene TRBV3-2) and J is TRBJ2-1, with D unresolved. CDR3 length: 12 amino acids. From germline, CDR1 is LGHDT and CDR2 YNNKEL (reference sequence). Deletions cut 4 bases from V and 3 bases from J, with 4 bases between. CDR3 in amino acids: CASSRNYNEQFF. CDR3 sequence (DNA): TGTGCCAGCAGCCGGAACTACAATGAGCAGTTCTTC.

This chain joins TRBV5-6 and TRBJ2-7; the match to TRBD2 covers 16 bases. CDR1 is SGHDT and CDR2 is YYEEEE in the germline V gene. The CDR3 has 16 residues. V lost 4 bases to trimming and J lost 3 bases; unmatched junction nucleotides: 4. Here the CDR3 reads CASSPGLAGGSYEQYF. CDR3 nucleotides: TGTGCCAGCAGCCCGGGACTAGCGGGAGGGAGCTACGAGCAGTACTTC.